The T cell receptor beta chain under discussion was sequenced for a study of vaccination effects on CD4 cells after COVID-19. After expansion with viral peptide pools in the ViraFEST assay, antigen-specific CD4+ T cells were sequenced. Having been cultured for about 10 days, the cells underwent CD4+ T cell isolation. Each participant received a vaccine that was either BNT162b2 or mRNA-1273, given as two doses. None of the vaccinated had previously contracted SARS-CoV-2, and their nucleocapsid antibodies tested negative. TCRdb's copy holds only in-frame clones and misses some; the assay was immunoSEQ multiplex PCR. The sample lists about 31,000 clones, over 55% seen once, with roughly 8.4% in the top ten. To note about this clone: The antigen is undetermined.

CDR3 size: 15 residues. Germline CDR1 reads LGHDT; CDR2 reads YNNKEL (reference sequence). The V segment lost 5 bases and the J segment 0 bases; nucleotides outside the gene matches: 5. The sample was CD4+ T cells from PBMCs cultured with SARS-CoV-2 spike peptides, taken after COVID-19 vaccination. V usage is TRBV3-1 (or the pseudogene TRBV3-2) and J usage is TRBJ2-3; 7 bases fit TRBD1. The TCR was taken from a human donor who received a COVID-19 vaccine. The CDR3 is CASSDRVSSTDTQYF. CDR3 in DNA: TGTGCCAGCAGCGACAGGGTTTCGAGCACAGATACGCAGTATTTT.